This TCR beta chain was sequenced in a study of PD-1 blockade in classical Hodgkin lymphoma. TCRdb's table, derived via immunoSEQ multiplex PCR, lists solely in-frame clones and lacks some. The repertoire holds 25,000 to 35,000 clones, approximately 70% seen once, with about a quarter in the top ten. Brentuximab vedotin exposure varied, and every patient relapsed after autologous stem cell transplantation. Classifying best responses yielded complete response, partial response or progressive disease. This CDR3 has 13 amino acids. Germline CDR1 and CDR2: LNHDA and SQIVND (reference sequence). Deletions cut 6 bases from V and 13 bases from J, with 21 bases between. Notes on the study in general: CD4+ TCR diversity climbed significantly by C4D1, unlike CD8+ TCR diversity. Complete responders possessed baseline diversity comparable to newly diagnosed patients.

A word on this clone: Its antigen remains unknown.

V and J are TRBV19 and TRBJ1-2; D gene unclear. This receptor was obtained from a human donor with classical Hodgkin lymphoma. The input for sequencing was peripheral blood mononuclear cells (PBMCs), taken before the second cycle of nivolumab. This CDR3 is CASRVLGEGSGTF. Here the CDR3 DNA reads TGTGCCAGTAGGGTTTTGGGTGAAGGTAGCGGCACCTTC.